The 10 T cell receptor beta chains below all came from one sample that was sequenced in a study of identical twins. TCRdb reprocessed the 5' RACE reads with MiXCR, giving one entry per CDR3 protein. The sample lists approximately 220,000 distinct CDR3 sequences, roughly 7.5% occurring once. The sample was also reused in another study, on yellow fever vaccine responses in identical twins.

Sequences were obtained from memory (CD45RO+) T cells sorted from blood. These receptors came from a woman younger than 35 in good health.

The CDR3 nucleotides are TGCGCCAGCAGCCACCAAGGCCAGGGGAAGGACACCGGGGAGCTGTTTTTT. This codes for CASSHQGQGKDTGELFF. The V and J genes are TRBV4-3 and TRBJ2-2, with D perhaps TRBD1 (6 bases). Trimming removed 3 bases from V and 3 bases from J, with 17 bases in between. Germline V CDR1 and CDR2: LGHNA, YSLEER. The CDR3 runs 17 residues.

The chain carries TRBV4-3 and TRBJ2-2, with 8 nucleotides matching TRBD2. Trimming at V came to 0 bases and at J to 6 bases, leaving 6 bases not matched to a gene. The CDR3 covers 16 residues. Germline V CDR1 and CDR2: LGHNA, YSLEER. The CDR3: CASSQDLGGAAGELFF. The CDR3 DNA reads as TGCGCCAGCAGCCAAGATCTCGGGGGGGCCGCCGGGGAGCTGTTTTTT.

This clonotype occurred a few times. The chain recombines TRBV11-2 with TRBJ2-1, with D possibly called TRBD1 or TRBD2 (6 bases each). Deletions cut 4 bases from V and 10 bases from J, with 20 bases between. The CDR3 runs to 15 residues. From germline, CDR1 is SGHAT and CDR2 FQNNGV. For the CDR3, the DNA is TGTGCCAGCAGCTACGTTACCCGAGGGGGGAACGAGCAGTTCTTC. It yields the protein CASSYVTRGGNEQFF.

This clonotype was counted a few times. The chain recombines TRBV12-3 or TRBV12-4 with TRBJ2-2, with a tentative D call TRBD1 (6 bases). The CDR3 covers 13 residues. Trimming left V 6 bases short and J 3 bases short, with 8 bases between. CDR3: CASRRTDTGELFF. Written as DNA, the CDR3 is TGTGCCAGCAGGCGGACAGACACCGGGGAGCTGTTTTTT.

This clonotype was seen a few times. The chain combines TRBV15 with TRBJ2-1; 7 bases are a match to TRBD1. The ends lost 4 bases at V and 0 bases at J; junction bases unmatched: 9. The CDR3 is 17 residues long. The germline gives CDR1 LNHNV, CDR2 YYDKDF (reference sequence). The CDR3 DNA reads as TGTGCCACCAGCACCTACAGGGGACCGAGCTCCTACAATGAGCAGTTCTTC. Translation: CATSTYRGPSSYNEQFF.

This clonotype was recorded many times. The rearrangement links TRBV9 to TRBJ2-6; 7 bases match TRBD1. This CDR3 is 17 amino acids long. Germline-derived CDR1 and CDR2 are SGDLS and YYNGEE. Germline trimming cut 4 bases from V and 0 bases from J; bases unmatched to any gene: 7. For the CDR3, the DNA is TGTGCCAGCAGCCCACGTGGGGACAGCTCTGGGGCCAACGTCCTGACTTTC. Its translation is CASSPRGDSSGANVLTF.

The rearrangement uses TRBV7-2 and TRBJ2-2; D gene unclear. CDR1 SGHTA and CDR2 FQGNSA come from the germline V gene. The CDR3 totals 16 residues. With 0 bases removed from V and 4 bases from J, the gap between germline ends came to 12 bases. The CDR3 DNA reads as TGTGCCAGCAGCTTAGCCACCCCGCGAGGCACCGGGGAGCTGTTTTTT. Its protein is CASSLATPRGTGELFF.

This clonotype occurred many times. The gene calls are TRBV7-9 and TRBJ1-5; TRBD1 is a possible D gene (5 bases). The V gene lost 5 bases and the J gene lost 6 bases, with 11 bases spanning the gap. The CDR3 length is 13 residues. Germline CDR1 is SEHNR and CDR2 is FQNEAQ (reference sequence). CDR3 in amino acids: CASSQGLGQPQHF. CDR3 DNA sequence: TGTGCCAGCAGCCAGGGACTAGGTCAGCCCCAGCATTTT.

The rearrangement uses TRBV12-5 and TRBJ2-5; TRBD1 might be the D (7 bases). CDR1 is LGHNT and CDR2 is FRNRAP in the germline V gene. The germline V and J ends were trimmed by 1 base and 7 bases, with 10 bases remaining between them. This CDR3 contains 13 residues. CDR3 bases: TGTGCTAGTGGTTTGGGACAGGGAGGGACCCAGTACTTC. Protein: CASGLGQGGTQYF.

J is TRBJ1-1 and V is TRBV20-1; D gene ambiguous. The CDR3 consists of 13 residues. CDR1 DFQATT and CDR2 SNEGSKA come from the germline V gene (reference sequence). V lost 1 base and J lost 3, with 9 bases in between. The CDR3 bases are TGCAGTGCTAGAGCCCAGGCGTACACTGAAGCTTTCTTT. Amino acid sequence: CSARAQAYTEAFF.